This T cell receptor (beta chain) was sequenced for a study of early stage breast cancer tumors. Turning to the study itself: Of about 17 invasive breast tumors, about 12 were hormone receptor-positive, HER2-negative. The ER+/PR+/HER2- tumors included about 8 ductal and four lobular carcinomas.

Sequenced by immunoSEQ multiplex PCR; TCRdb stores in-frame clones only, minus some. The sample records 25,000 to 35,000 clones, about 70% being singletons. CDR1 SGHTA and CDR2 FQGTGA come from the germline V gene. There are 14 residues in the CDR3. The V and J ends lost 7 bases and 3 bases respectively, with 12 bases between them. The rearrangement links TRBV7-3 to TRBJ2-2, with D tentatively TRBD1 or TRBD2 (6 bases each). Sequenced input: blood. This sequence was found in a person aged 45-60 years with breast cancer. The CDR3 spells CASKGGPYTGELFF. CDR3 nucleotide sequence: TGTGCCAGCAAGGGGGGTCCTTACACCGGGGAGCTGTTTTTT. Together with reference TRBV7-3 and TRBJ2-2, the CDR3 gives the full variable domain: GAGVSQTPSNKVTEKGKYVELRCDPISGHTALYWYRQSLGQGPEFLIYFQGTGAADDSGLPNDRFFAVRPEGSVSTLKIQRTERGDSAVYLCASKGGPYTGELFFGEGSRLTVL.